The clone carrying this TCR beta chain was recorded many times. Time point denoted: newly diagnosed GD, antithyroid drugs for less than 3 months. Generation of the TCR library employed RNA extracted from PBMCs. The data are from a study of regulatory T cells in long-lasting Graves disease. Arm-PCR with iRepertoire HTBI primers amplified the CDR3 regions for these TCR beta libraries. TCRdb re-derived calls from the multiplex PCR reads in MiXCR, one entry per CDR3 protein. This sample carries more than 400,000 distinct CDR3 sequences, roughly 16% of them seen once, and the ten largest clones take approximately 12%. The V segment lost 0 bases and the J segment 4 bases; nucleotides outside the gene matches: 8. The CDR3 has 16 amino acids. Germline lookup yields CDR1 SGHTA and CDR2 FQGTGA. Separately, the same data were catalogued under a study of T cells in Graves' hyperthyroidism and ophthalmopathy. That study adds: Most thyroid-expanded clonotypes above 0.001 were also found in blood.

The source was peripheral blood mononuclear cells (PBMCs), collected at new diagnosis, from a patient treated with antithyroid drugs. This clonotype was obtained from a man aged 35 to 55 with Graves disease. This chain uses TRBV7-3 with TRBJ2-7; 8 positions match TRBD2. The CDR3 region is CASSLTGSGMSYEQYF. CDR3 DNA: TGTGCCAGCAGCTTAACGGGTAGCGGGATGAGTTACGAGCAGTACTTC.